This paragraph reports one T cell receptor (beta chain). The antigen remains unidentified. The data were obtained in a study of shared clonotypes between healthy human individuals. General study findings and limits: Clonotypes that were shared across a handful of donors made up 4% to 6% of naive CD4 clonotypes.

Assay runs were performed at deep level. Sequencing used immunoSEQ multiplex PCR; TCRdb keeps in-frame clones, though not all of them. The sample consists of a few million clones, approximately 90% of them appearing once. In germline, CDR1 is LNHNV, CDR2 YYDKDF (reference sequence). This CDR3 region has 16 residues. V gave up 1 base and J gave up 6 bases; unmatched junction bases: 8. All of the donors resided in Nashville, Tennessee, and each was a Caucasian adult. CD4+ cells were split into CD45RA+ naive and CD45RA-negative memory subsets. V gene TRBV15 combines with J gene TRBJ1-5; 8 bases match TRBD1. Specimen: naive CD4+ T cells from PBMCs. The sample's subset: CD45RA+ positively selected. The TCR comes from a man younger than 35 in good health. Some clones in this sample may be carry-over from other donors' samples. The CDR3 nucleotides are TGTGCCACCAGCAGAGGGGCAGGGGGCCAGGTTCAGCCCCAGCATTTT. Protein: CATSRGAGGQVQPQHF.